These T cell receptor beta chains were read from a single sample in a study of shared clonotypes between healthy human individuals. Some clones are missing from TCRdb's copy, which holds only in-frame ones; the method was immunoSEQ multiplex PCR. The sample consists of under 2,000,000 clones, about 95% of them appearing once. The sequenced sample consisted of naive CD8+ T cells sorted from blood. These receptors were obtained from a man younger than 35 in good health. Each CDR3 is given with its conserved first and last residue. The D gene is left open where the match is weak. Where a row states a size, it is once, few, many or the class of an expanded clone; other rows omit it.

V gene	D gene	J gene	clone size	CDR3 protein	CDR3 DNA
TRBV29-1	NA	TRBJ2-7	NA	CSVEFTSSYPNEQYF	TGCAGCGTTGAATTTACTTCCTCATATCCCAACGAGCAGTACTTC
TRBV6-6	NA	TRBJ2-7	NA	CASHFGDTYEQYF	TGTGCCAGCCATTTTGGGGATACCTACGAGCAGTACTTC
TRBV9	TRBD1	TRBJ2-2	NA	CASSVETDRVQTGELFF	TGTGCCAGCAGCGTAGAGACAGACAGGGTACAAACCGGGGAGCTGTTTTTT
TRBV6-6	NA	TRBJ2-5	NA	CASSWARDSETQYF	TGTGCCAGCAGTTGGGCCCGGGACTCCGAGACCCAGTACTTC
TRBV7-9	NA	TRBJ1-5	NA	CASSLGPGETQPQHF	TGTGCCAGCAGCTTAGGACCAGGGGAGACCCAGCCCCAGCATTTT
TRBV28	NA	TRBJ1-2	NA	CASSLSWGTGYTF	TGTGCCAGCAGTTTATCATGGGGAACTGGCTACACCTTC
TRBV9	NA	TRBJ2-2	few	CASTTQPEGELFF	TGTGCCAGCACAACTCAACCCGAGGGGGAGCTGTTTTTT
TRBV4-3	NA	TRBJ1-4	NA	CASSQAVLGDEKLFF	TGCGCCAGCAGCCAGGCGGTTCTTGGGGATGAAAAACTGTTTTTT
TRBV10-2	TRBD1	TRBJ1-6	NA	CASSGRVGTGNSPLHF	TGCGCCAGCAGTGGTCGGGTCGGGACAGGGAATTCACCCCTCCACTTT
TRBV28	NA	TRBJ1-1	NA	CASRPGAGEGFRAFF	TGTGCCAGCCGACCGGGGGCCGGAGAGGGGTTCAGGGCTTTCTTT
TRBV25-1	NA	TRBJ2-5	NA	CASSDPPDSPGWETQYF	TGTGCCAGCAGTGACCCCCCGGACAGTCCCGGATGGGAGACCCAGTACTTC
TRBV6-5	TRBD1	TRBJ2-2	NA	CASSWTGYSNTGELFF	TGTGCCAGCAGTTGGACAGGGTACTCGAACACCGGGGAGCTGTTTTTT
TRBV7-3	NA	TRBJ2-6	NA	CAPGASGANVLTF	TGTGCCCCGGGGGCGTCTGGGGCCAACGTCCTGACTTTC
TRBV6-5	NA	TRBJ1-2	NA	CASSYSRPLLNYGYTF	TGTGCCAGCAGTTATTCGAGGCCGCTTTTGAACTATGGCTACACCTTC
TRBV21-1	NA	TRBJ1-6	NA	CASSLGGCLYNSPLHF	TGTGCCAGCAGCCTCGGTGGGTGTCTATATAATTCACCCCTCCACTTT
TRBV4-1	NA	TRBJ2-7	NA	CASSQGLPPDTSYEQYF	TGCGCCAGCAGCCAAGGCCTCCCCCCGGACACCTCCTACGAGCAGTACTTC
TRBV28	TRBD1	TRBJ1-2	NA	CASSLYSDRGNGYTF	TGTGCCAGCAGTTTATATAGTGACAGGGGAAATGGCTACACCTTC
TRBV9	TRBD1	TRBJ2-7	NA	CASSPGGMSSYEQYF	TGTGCCAGCAGCCCAGGGGGCATGAGCTCCTACGAGCAGTACTTC
TRBV5-4	NA	TRBJ1-2	NA	CASSLGGGYTF	TGTGCCAGCAGCTTGGGAGGCGGCTACACCTTC
TRBV29-1	NA	TRBJ1-2	NA	CSVVVPGPSQGYTF	TGCAGCGTTGTTGTCCCGGGACCTTCGCAGGGCTACACCTTC
TRBV6-5	NA	TRBJ2-3	NA	CASVGGGDTQYF	TGTGCCAGCGTGGGGGGCGGGGATACGCAGTATTTT
TRBV5-1	NA	TRBJ1-3	once	CASSLDPGAPPGNTIYF	TGCGCCAGCAGCTTGGACCCGGGGGCGCCTCCTGGAAACACCATATATTTT
TRBV9	TRBD1	TRBJ1-1	NA	CASSSPTGGNAEAFF	TGTGCCAGCAGCTCGCCGACAGGGGGTAACGCTGAAGCTTTCTTT
TRBV7-9	TRBD1	TRBJ1-4	once	CASSAGQNIEKLFF	TGTGCCAGCAGCGCGGGACAGAACATTGAAAAACTGTTTTTT
TRBV13	NA	TRBJ2-7	NA	CASSHHLSSPYEQYF	TGTGCCAGCAGCCACCACCTATCGAGCCCCTACGAGCAGTACTTC
TRBV7-8	NA	TRBJ2-7	NA	CASSHLAISYEQYF	TGTGCCAGCAGCCACCTGGCCATATCCTACGAGCAGTACTTC
TRBV10-2	NA	TRBJ2-1	once	CASRATEQFF	TGCGCCAGCAGGGCTACTGAGCAGTTCTTC
TRBV23-1	NA	TRBJ2-7	NA	CASSQPPSDSYEQYF	TGCGCCAGCAGTCAACCCCCTAGCGACTCCTACGAGCAGTACTTC
TRBV18	NA	TRBJ1-4	NA	CASSHTWRDEKLFF	TGTGCCAGCTCACACACCTGGCGGGATGAAAAACTGTTTTTT
TRBV6-1	NA	TRBJ2-7	NA	CASSEARVTGYEQYF	TGTGCCAGCAGTGAAGCGCGAGTGACAGGATACGAGCAGTACTTC
TRBV6-5	NA	TRBJ2-7	NA	CASSYLEGSEQYF	TGTGCCAGCAGTTACTTGGAGGGGTCCGAGCAGTACTTC
TRBV7-9	TRBD1	TRBJ2-7	NA	CASSRTGLSYEQYF	TGTGCCAGCAGCCGGACAGGGCTTTCCTACGAGCAGTACTTC
TRBV5-6	NA	TRBJ2-5	NA	CASSSQIPETQYF	TGTGCCAGCAGCTCCCAGATCCCAGAGACCCAGTACTTC
TRBV9	NA	TRBJ2-2	once	CASSVEKYITGELFF	TGTGCCAGCAGCGTAGAGAAATATATCACCGGGGAGCTGTTTTTT
TRBV4-2	TRBD2	TRBJ2-3	few	CASSQVIPGLAGSLTDTQYF	TGTGCCAGCAGCCAAGTGATTCCGGGACTAGCGGGGTCCCTCACAGATACGCAGTATTTT
TRBV2	NA	TRBJ2-7	NA	CASKSNYEQYF	TGTGCCAGTAAGAGTAACTACGAGCAGTACTTC
TRBV29-1	TRBD2	TRBJ2-7	once	CSVEDFATSGFREQYF	TGCAGCGTTGAAGATTTCGCGACTAGCGGTTTTCGCGAGCAGTACTTC
TRBV29-1	NA	TRBJ2-1	NA	CSVEMGSGVGDEQFF	TGCAGCGTTGAAATGGGGTCGGGTGTCGGTGATGAGCAGTTCTTC
TRBV4-1	NA	TRBJ2-7	once	CASSQAHTENYEQYF	TGCGCCAGCAGCCAAGCGCATACTGAGAACTACGAGCAGTACTTC
TRBV5-6	TRBD2	TRBJ2-3	NA	CASSLEASGRFYTQYF	TGTGCCAGCAGCTTGGAGGCTAGCGGGAGATTTTATACGCAGTATTTT
TRBV6-5	TRBD1	TRBJ1-6	NA	CASSYSGQGDSPLHF	TGTGCCAGCAGTTACTCAGGCCAGGGGGATTCACCCCTCCACTTT
TRBV19	TRBD1	TRBJ1-6	few	CASSLGQGFSPLHF	TGTGCCAGTAGTCTGGGACAGGGCTTCTCACCCCTCCACTTT